A selection of T cell receptor beta chains follows, all from one sample in a study of T cells after yellow fever vaccination. MiXCR was run by TCRdb on the 5' RACE reads, yielding one entry per CDR3 protein. This sample has about 340,000 distinct CDR3 sequences, with roughly 4% found just once. Sequences were derived from PBMCs, sampled 5 days after the yellow fever booster vaccination. The receptors were gathered from a man younger than 35 who received the YFV17D yellow fever vaccine. CDR3s include the opening cysteine and the closing phenylalanine or tryptophan. Fields, in order: J gene, V gene, clone size, D gene, CDR3 DNA, CDR3 protein. A D gene is named only where the DNA matches it firmly. Some rows mark clone size as missing; the rest say once, few, many or name a class of expanded clone.

TRBJ1-1,TRBV7-6,NA,NA,TGTGCCAGCAGCTCGTTCAGGGGGAACACTGAAGCTTTCTTT,CASSSFRGNTEAFF
TRBJ1-1,TRBV4-1,many,TRBD1,TGCGCCAGCACCGCCAACAGGGGGCTCGACACTGAAGCTTTCTTT,CASTANRGLDTEAFF
TRBJ2-5,TRBV5-1,NA,TRBD2,TGCGCCAGCAGCTTGGTGGCAGGGCCTCTAGCGGGGGGCCTGTACTTC,CASSLVAGPLAGGLYF
TRBJ1-1,TRBV7-2,many,TRBD1,TGTGCCAGCAGATTGACAGGGACGGACACTGAAGCTTTCTTT,CASRLTGTDTEAFF
TRBJ2-7,TRBV9,many,TRBD2,TGTGCCAGCAGCTCCAGCGGGGGCGCCTCCTACGAGCAGTACTTC,CASSSSGGASYEQYF
TRBJ2-7,TRBV6-5,NA,NA,TGTGCCAGCAGTCCCGGCGCCAACGAGCAGTACTTC,CASSPGANEQYF
TRBJ2-2,TRBV6-5,NA,NA,TGTGCCAGCAGCCCCTGGCGGGGTCTGGACGGGGAGCTGTTTTTT,CASSPWRGLDGELFF
TRBJ2-3,TRBV7-2,few,NA,TGTGCCAGCAGCTGGCATAGGGGTAGCACAGATACGCAGTATTTT,CASSWHRGSTDTQYF
TRBJ2-1,TRBV11-2,many,TRBD2,TGTGCCACCGACCCGGGACTAGCTTGGAATGAGCAGTTCTTC,CATDPGLAWNEQFF
TRBJ2-3,TRBV5-5,many,TRBD2,TGTGCCAGCAGCTGGGGACTAGCGGTTGTGTCAGATACGCAGTATTTT,CASSWGLAVVSDTQYF
TRBJ1-2,TRBV20-1,few,NA,TGCAGTGCATGGGCGGGGGAGACCTATGGCTACACCTTC,CSAWAGETYGYTF